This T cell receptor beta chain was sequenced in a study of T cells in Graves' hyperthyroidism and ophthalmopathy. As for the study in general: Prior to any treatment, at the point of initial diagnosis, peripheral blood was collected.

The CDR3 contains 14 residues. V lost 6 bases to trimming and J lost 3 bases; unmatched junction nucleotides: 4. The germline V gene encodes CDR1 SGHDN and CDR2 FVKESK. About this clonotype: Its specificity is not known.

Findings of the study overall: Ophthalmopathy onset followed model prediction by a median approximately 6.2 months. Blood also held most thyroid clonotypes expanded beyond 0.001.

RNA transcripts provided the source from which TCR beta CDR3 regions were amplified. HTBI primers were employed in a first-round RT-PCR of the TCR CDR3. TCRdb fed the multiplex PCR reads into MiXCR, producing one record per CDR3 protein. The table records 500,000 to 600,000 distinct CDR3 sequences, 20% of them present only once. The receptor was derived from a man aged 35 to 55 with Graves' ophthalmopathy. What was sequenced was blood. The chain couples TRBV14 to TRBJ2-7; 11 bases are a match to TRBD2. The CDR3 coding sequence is TGTGCCAGCAGATTAACTAGCGGGGGCTACGAGCAGTACTTC. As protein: CASRLTSGGYEQYF.